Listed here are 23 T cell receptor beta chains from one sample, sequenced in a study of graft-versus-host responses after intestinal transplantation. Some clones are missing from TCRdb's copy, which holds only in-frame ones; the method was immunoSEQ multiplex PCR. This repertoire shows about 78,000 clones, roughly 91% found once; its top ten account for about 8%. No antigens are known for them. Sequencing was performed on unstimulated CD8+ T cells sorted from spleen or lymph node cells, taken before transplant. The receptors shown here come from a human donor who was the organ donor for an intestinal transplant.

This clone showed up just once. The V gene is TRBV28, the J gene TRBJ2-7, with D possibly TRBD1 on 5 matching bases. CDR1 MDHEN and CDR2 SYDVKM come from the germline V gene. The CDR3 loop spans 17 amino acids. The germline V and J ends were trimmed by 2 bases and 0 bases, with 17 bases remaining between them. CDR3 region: CASSLPYQGTHSYEQYF. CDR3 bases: TGTGCCAGCAGTTTACCCTACCAGGGTACTCACTCCTACGAGCAGTACTTC. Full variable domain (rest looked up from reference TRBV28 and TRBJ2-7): DVKVTQSSRYLVKRTGEKVFLECVQDMDHENMFWYRQDPGLGLRLIYFSYDVKMKEKGDIPEGYSVSREKKERFSLILESASTNQTSMYLCASSLPYQGTHSYEQYFGPGTRLTVT.

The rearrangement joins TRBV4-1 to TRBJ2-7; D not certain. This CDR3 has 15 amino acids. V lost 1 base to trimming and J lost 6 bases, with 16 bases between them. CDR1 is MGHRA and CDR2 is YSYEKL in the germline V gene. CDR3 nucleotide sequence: TGCGCCAGCAGCCAAGCGGACGCGACCGATTCCGAGCAGTACTTC. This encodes CASSQADATDSEQYF.

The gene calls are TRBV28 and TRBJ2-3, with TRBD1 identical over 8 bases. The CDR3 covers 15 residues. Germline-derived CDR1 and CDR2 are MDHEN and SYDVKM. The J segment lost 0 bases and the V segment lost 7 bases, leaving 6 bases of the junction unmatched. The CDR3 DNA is TGTGCCAGCAAGACAGGGGTAGTTAGCACAGATACGCAGTATTTT. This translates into CASKTGVVSTDTQYF.

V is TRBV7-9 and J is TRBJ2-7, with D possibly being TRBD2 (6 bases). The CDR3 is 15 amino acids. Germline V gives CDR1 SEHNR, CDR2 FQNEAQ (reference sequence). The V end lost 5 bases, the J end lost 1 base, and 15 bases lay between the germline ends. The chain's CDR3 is CASSGGTSDSYEQYF. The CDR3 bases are TGTGCCAGCAGCGGAGGGACTTCTGATTCCTACGAGCAGTACTTC.

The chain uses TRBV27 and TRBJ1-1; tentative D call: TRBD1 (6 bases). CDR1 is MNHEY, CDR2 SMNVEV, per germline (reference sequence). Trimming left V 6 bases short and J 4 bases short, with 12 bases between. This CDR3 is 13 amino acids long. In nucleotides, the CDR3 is TGTGCCAGCAGGCCAGGGGTCATCACTGAAGCTTTCTTT. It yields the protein CASRPGVITEAFF.

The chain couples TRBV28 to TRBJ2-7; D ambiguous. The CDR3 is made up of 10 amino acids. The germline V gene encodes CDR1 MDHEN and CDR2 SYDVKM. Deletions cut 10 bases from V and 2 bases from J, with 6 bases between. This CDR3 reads CATGAYEQYF. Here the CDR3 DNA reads TGTGCCACCGGCGCCTACGAGCAGTACTTC.

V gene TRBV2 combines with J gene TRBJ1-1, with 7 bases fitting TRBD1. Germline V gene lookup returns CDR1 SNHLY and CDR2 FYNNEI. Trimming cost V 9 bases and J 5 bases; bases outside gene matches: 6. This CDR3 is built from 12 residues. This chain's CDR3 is CARLDRITEAFF. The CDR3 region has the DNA TGTGCCAGGTTGGACAGGATAACTGAAGCTTTCTTT.

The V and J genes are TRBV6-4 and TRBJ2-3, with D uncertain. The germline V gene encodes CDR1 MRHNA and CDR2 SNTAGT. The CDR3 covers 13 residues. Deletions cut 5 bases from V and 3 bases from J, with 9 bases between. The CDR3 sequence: CASSRTRTDTQYF. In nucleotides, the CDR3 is TGTGCCAGCAGTCGTACGAGAACAGATACGCAGTATTTT.

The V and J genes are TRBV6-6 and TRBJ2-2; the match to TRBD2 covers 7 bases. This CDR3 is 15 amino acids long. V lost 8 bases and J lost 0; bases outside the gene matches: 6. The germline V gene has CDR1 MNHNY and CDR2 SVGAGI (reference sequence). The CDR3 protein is CASGLSGANTGELFF. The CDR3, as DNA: TGTGCCAGCGGCCTCAGCGGGGCGAACACCGGGGAGCTGTTTTTT.

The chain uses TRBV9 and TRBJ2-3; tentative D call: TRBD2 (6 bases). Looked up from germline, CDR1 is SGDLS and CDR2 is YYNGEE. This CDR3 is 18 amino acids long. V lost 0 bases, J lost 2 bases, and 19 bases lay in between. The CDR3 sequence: CASSVATGLAQTTDTQYF. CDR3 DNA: TGTGCCAGCAGCGTAGCTACGGGGCTAGCGCAGACCACAGATACGCAGTATTTT.

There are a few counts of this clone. Here the CDR3 reads CASSELAGGQETQYF. The CDR3 DNA sequence: TGTGCCAGCAGTGAACTAGCGGGGGGGCAAGAGACCCAGTACTTC. V usage is TRBV6-4 and J usage is TRBJ2-5; 13 positions agree with TRBD2. This CDR3 region has 15 residues. After removal of 3 bases from V and 2 bases from J, the junction contained 0 bases not matched to a gene. CDR1 and CDR2 (germline): MRHNA, SNTAGT.

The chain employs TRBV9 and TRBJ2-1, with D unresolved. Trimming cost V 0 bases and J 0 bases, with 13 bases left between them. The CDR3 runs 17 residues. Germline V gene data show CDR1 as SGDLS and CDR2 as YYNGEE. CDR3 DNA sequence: TGTGCCAGCAGCGTAGGGGTGGCCCCAAGCTCCTACAATGAGCAGTTCTTC. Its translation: CASSVGVAPSSYNEQFF. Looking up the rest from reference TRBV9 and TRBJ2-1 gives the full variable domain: DSGVTQTPKHLITATGQRVTLRCSPRSGDLSVYWYQQSLDQGLQFLIQYYNGEERAKGNILERFSAQQFPDLHSELNLSSLELGDSALYFCASSVGVAPSSYNEQFFGPGTRLTVL.

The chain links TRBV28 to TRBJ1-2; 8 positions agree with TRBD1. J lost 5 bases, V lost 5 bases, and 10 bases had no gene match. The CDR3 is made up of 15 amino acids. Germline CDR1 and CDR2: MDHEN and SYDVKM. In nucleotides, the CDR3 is TGTGCCAGCAGTATAATTAGACAGGGGATATATGGCTACACCTTC. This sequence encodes CASSIIRQGIYGYTF.

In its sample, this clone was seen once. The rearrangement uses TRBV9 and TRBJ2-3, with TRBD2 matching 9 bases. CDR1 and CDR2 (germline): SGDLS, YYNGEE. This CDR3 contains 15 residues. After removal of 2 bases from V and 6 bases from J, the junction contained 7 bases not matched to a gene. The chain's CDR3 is CASSVGGGAFDTQYF. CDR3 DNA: TGTGCCAGCAGCGTGGGCGGGGGGGCCTTCGATACGCAGTATTTT.

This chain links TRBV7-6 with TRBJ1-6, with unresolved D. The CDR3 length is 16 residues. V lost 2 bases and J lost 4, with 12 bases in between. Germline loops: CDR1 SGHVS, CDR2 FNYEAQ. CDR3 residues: CASSLYSDGYNSPLHF. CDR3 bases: TGTGCCAGCAGCTTATACTCCGACGGATATAATTCACCCCTCCACTTT. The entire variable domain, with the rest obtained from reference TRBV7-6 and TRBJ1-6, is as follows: GAGVSQSPRYKVTKRGQDVALRCDPISGHVSLYWYRQALGQGPEFLTYFNYEAQQDKSGLPNDRFSAERPEGSISTLTIQRTEQRDSAMYRCASSLYSDGYNSPLHFGNGTRLTVT.

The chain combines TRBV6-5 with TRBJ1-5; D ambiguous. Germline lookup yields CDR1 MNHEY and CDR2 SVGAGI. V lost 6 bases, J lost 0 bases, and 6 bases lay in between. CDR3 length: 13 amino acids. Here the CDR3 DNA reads TGTGCCAGCAGCCCCTATAGCAATCAGCCCCAGCATTTT. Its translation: CASSPYSNQPQHF.

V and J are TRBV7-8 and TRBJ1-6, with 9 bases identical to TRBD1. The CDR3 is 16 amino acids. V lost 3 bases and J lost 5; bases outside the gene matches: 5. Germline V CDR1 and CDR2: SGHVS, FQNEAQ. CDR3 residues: CASSFTGGANNSPLHF. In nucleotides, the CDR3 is TGTGCCAGCAGCTTTACAGGGGGCGCGAATAATTCACCCCTCCACTTT.

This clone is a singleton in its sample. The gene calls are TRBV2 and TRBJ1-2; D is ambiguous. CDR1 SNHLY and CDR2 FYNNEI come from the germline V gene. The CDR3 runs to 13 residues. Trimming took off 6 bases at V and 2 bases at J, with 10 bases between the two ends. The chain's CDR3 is CASRDDENYGYTF. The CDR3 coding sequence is TGTGCCAGCAGGGACGATGAAAACTATGGCTACACCTTC.

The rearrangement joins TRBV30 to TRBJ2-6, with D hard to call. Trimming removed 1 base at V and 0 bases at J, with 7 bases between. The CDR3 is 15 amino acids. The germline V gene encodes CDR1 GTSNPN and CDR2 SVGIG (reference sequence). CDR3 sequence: CAWSARTSGANVLTF. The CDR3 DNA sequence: TGTGCCTGGAGTGCCAGAACCTCTGGGGCCAACGTCCTGACTTTC. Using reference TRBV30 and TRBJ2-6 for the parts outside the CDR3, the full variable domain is SQTIHQWPATLVQPVGSPLSLECTVEGTSNPNLYWYRQAAGRGLQLLFYSVGIGQISSEVPQNLSASRPQDRQFILSSKKLLLSDSGFYLCAWSARTSGANVLTFGAGSRLTVL.

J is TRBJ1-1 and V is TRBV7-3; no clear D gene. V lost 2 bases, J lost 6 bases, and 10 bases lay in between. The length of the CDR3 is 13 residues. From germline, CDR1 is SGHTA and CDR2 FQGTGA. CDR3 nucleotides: TGTGCCAGCAGCTTAGGAGGGCATTCTGAAGCTTTCTTT. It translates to CASSLGGHSEAFF.

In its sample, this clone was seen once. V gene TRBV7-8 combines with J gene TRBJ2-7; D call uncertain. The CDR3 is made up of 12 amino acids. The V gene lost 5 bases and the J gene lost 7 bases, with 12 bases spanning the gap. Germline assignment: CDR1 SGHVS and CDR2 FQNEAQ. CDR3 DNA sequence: TGTGCCAGCAGCCAAACCCAAACAGAGCAGTACTTC. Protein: CASSQTQTEQYF.

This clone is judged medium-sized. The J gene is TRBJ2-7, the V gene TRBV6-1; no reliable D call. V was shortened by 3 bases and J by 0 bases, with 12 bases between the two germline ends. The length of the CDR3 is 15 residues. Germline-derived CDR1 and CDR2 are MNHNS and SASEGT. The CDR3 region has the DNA TGTGCCAGCAGTGAGTTACCTAATAGCTCCTACGAGCAGTACTTC. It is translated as CASSELPNSSYEQYF.

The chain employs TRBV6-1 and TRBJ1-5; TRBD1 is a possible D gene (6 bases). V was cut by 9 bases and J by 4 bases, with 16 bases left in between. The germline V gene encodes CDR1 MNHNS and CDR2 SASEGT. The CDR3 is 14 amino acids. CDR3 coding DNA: TGTGCCAGTTTTAGGTCAGGGGATAATCAGCCCCAGCATTTT. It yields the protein CASFRSGDNQPQHF.